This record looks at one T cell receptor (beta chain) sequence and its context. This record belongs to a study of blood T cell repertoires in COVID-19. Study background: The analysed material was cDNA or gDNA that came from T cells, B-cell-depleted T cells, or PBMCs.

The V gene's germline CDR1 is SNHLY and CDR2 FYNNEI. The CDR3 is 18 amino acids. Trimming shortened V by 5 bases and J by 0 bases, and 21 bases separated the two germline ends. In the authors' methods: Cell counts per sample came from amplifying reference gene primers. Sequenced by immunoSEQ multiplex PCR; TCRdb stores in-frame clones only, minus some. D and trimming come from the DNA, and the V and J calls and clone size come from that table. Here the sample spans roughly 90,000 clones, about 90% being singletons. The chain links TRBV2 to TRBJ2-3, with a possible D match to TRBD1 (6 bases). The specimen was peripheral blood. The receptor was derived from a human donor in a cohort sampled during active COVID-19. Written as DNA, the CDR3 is TGTGCCAGCAGTCGTAACCCCCCCAGGGGAGCAAGCACAGATACGCAGTATTTT. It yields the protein CASSRNPPRGASTDTQYF.